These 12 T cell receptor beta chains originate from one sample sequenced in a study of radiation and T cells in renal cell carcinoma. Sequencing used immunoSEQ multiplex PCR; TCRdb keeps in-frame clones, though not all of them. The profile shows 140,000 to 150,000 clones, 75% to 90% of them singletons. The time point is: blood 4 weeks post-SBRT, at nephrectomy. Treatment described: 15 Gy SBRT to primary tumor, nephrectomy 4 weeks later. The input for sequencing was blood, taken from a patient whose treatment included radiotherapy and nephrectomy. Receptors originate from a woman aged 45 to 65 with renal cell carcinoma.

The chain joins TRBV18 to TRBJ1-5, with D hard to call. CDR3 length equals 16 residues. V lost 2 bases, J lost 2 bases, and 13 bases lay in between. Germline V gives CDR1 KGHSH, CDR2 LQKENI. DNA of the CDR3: TGTGCCAGCTCACCAAATGACAAATTGGGCAATCAGCCCCAGCATTTT. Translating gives CASSPNDKLGNQPQHF.

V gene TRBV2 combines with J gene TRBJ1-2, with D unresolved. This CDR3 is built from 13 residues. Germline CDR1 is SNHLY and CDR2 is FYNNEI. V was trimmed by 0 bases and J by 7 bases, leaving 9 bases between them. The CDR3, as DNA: TGTGCCAGCAGTGAAGCCGGCAGGATTGGCTACACCTTC. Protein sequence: CASSEAGRIGYTF.

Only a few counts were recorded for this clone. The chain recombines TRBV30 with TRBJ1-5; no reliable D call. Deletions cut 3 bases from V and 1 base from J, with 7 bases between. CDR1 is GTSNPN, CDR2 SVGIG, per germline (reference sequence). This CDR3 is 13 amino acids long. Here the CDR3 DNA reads TGTGCCTGGAGACGGGGAAGCAATCAGCCCCAGCATTTT. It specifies CAWRRGSNQPQHF.

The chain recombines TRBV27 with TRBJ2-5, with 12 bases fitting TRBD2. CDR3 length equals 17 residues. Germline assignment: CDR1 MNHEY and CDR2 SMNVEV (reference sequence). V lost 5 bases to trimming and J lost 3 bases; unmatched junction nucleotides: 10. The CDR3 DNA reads TGTGCCAGCAGTACCAAGTGGACTAGCGGGGAGAAAGAGACCCAGTACTTC. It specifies CASSTKWTSGEKETQYF.

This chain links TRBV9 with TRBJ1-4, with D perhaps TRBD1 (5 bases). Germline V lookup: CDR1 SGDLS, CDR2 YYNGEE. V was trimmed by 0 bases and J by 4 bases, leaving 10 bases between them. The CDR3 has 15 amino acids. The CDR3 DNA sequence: TGTGCCAGCAGCGTAGGGGGGATGAGTAATGAAAAACTGTTTTTT. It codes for CASSVGGMSNEKLFF.

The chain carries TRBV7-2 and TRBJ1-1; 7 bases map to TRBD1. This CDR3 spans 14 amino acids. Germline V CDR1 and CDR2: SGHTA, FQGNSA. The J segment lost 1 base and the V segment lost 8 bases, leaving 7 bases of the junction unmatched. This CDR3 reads CASGRQGTNTEAFF. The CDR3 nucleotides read TGTGCCAGCGGCAGACAGGGCACGAACACTGAAGCTTTCTTT.

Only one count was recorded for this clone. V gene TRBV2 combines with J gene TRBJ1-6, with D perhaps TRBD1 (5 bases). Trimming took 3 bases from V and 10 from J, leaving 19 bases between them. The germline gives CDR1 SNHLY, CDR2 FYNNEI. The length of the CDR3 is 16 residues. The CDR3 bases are TGTGCCAGCAGTGATCCCTCCGGTGGCGGGGCGTCACCCCTCCACTTT. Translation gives CASSDPSGGGASPLHF.

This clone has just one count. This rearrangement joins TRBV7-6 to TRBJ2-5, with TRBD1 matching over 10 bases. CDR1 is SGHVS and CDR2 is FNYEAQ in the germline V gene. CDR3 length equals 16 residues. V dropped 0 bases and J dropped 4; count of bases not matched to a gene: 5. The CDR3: CASSLASTGGAETQYF. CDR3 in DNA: TGTGCCAGCAGCTTAGCGTCGACAGGGGGCGCAGAGACCCAGTACTTC.

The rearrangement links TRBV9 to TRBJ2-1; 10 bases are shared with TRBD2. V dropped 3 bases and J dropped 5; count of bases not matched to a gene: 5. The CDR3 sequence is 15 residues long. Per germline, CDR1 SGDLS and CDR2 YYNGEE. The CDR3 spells CASSGGGLADNEQFF. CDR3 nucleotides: TGTGCCAGCAGCGGGGGAGGACTAGCGGACAATGAGCAGTTCTTC.

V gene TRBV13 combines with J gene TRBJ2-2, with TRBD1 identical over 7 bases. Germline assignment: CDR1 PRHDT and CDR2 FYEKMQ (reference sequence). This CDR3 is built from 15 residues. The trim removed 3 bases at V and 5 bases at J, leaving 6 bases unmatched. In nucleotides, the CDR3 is TGTGCCAGCAGCTTCCGACAGGGAAATACCGGGGAGCTGTTTTTT. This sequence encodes CASSFRQGNTGELFF.

CDR3 loop: CASSRNRGQTEAFF. In nucleotides, the CDR3 is TGTGCCAGCAGCCGTAACAGGGGGCAAACTGAAGCTTTCTTT. The J gene is TRBJ1-1, the V gene TRBV7-2, with TRBD1 matching 9 bases. The CDR3 extends over 14 amino acids. J lost 5 bases, V lost 5 bases, and 6 bases had no gene match. CDR1 is SGHTA, CDR2 FQGNSA, per germline.

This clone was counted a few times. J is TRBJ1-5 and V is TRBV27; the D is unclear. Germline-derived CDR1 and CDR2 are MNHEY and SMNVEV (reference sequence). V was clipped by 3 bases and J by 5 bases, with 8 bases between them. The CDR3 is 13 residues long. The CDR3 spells CASSFDTHQPQHF. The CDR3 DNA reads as TGTGCCAGCAGTTTCGACACCCATCAGCCCCAGCATTTT.